Each of the 9 T cell receptor beta chains below was sequenced from the same sample in a study of blood T cells in healthy people across ages. For the second PCR, which ran for about 7 to 11 cycles, a sample-barcoded 5' primer and a J-beta primer mix were used. A single record per CDR3 protein comes from TCRdb applying MiXCR to the 5' RACE reads. The profile shows about 830,000 distinct CDR3 sequences, approximately 65% of them singletons. The sample was blood. These receptors were collected from a man aged 25 to 40 in good health.

A few counts support this clonotype. V gene TRBV9 combines with J gene TRBJ2-1, with TRBD2 matching 8 bases. From germline, CDR1 is SGDLS and CDR2 YYNGEE. V lost 0 bases, J lost 3 bases, and 5 bases stayed unmatched. This CDR3 has 16 residues. CDR3 coding DNA: TGTGCCAGCAGCGTAGAAGCTAGCGGGCTCTACAATGAGCAGTTCTTC. Its translation: CASSVEASGLYNEQFF.

The gene calls are TRBV4-3 and TRBJ2-5; the D gene is possibly TRBD1 (5 bases). The CDR3 is made up of 16 amino acids. Germline CDR1 reads LGHNA; CDR2 reads YSLEER. With 4 bases removed from V and 3 bases from J, the gap between germline ends came to 18 bases. CDR3 sequence (DNA): TGCGCCAGCAGCCCTGCATGGTTGTCAGGGAAAGAGACCCAGTACTTC. As protein: CASSPAWLSGKETQYF.

The chain uses TRBV6-5 and TRBJ2-5; D not certain. The germline V and J ends were trimmed by 2 bases and 1 base, with 11 bases remaining between them. Germline V gene sequence: CDR1 MNHEY, CDR2 SVGAGI. The length of the CDR3 is 15 residues. Here the CDR3 DNA reads TGTGCCAGCAGTTACAGGGCGTTGGGCCAAGAGACCCAGTACTTC. It translates to CASSYRALGQETQYF.

The chain joins TRBV27 to TRBJ1-1, with 7 bases aligning to TRBD1. V was clipped by 1 base and J by 0 bases; unmatched bases: 5. Germline CDR1 MNHEY, CDR2 SMNVEV (reference sequence). The CDR3 has 16 amino acids. As DNA, the CDR3 is TGTGCCAGCAGTTTATTACAGGGGTTTATGAACACTGAAGCTTTCTTT. Protein: CASSLLQGFMNTEAFF.

CDR3 residues: CASSSTGTGDTEAFF. Written as DNA, the CDR3 is TGCGCCAGCAGCTCAACCGGGACAGGGGACACTGAAGCTTTCTTT. This chain connects TRBV5-1 to TRBJ1-1, with TRBD1 matching over 10 bases. Trimming cost V 3 bases and J 3 bases; bases outside gene matches: 5. The length of the CDR3 is 15 residues. In germline, CDR1 is SGHRS, CDR2 YFSETQ. The whole variable domain, remainder taken from reference TRBV5-1 and TRBJ1-1, is KAGVTQTPRYLIKTRGQQVTLSCSPISGHRSVSWYQQTPGQGLQFLFEYFSETQRNKGNFPGRFSGRQFSNSRSEMNVSTLELGDSALYLCASSSTGTGDTEAFFGQGTRLTVV.

This clonotype came up a few times. This chain links TRBV6-2 or TRBV6-3 with TRBJ2-5; 10 positions agree with TRBD2. V trimming: 7 bases; J trimming: 2 bases; junction bases outside the gene matches: 16. Germline V gives CDR1 MNHEY, CDR2 SVGEGT. This CDR3 has 18 residues. The DNA of the CDR3 is TGTGCCAGCACCCTCAGGGGACTAGCGCCCCAGGGGCAAGAGACCCAGTACTTC. Its protein is CASTLRGLAPQGQETQYF.

With regard to this clonotype: Germline is not matched at one junction end, which may reflect a read error. The rearrangement links TRBV5-1 to TRBJ2-6; 8 bases are shared with TRBD1. The CDR3 sequence is 16 residues long. CDR1 is SGHRS and CDR2 is YFSETQ in the germline V gene. Written as DNA, the CDR3 is TGCGCCAGCAGCCTGCGACAGGTGACAGGGGTCAACGTCCTGACTTTC. Translated, it gives CASSLRQVTGVNVLTF. The complete variable domain, with remaining parts taken from reference TRBV5-1 and TRBJ2-6, reads KAGVTQTPRYLIKTRGQQVTLSCSPISGHRSVSWYQQTPGQGLQFLFEYFSETQRNKGNFPGRFSGRQFSNSRSEMNVSTLELGDSALYLCASSLRQVTGVNVLTFGAGSRLTVL.

A single count supports this clonotype. The chain carries TRBV7-3 and TRBJ2-3; 13 bases fit TRBD2. The V gene's germline CDR1 is SGHTA and CDR2 FQGTGA. The ends lost 3 bases at V and 2 bases at J; junction bases unmatched: 2. The CDR3 is 16 amino acids. The CDR3 sequence: CASSLTSGGYTDTQYF. CDR3 in DNA: TGTGCCAGCAGCTTGACTAGCGGGGGGTACACAGATACGCAGTATTTT.

This clonotype appeared a few times. V gene TRBV5-5 combines with J gene TRBJ2-2; tentatively, D is TRBD1 (6 bases). This CDR3 contains 15 residues. V was clipped by 3 bases and J by 7 bases, with 16 bases between them. CDR1 and CDR2 (germline): SGHKS, YYEKEE (reference sequence). The CDR3 here is CASSWAGVGVGELFF. The CDR3 nucleotides are TGTGCCAGCAGCTGGGCAGGGGTAGGCGTCGGGGAGCTGTTTTTT.